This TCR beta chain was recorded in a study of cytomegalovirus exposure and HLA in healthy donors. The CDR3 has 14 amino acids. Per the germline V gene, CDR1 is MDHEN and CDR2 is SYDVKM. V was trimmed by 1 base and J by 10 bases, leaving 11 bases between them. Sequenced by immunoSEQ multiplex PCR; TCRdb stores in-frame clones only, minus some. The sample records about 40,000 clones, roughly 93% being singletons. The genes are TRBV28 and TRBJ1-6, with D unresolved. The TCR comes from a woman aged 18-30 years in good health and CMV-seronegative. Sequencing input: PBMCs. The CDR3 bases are TGTGCCAGCAGTTTATCTTTGGGGAGGTCACCCCTCCACTTT. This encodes CASSLSLGRSPLHF.